This T cell receptor (beta chain) was captured in a study of cytomegalovirus exposure and HLA in healthy donors (dated by TCRdb to the late 2010s). In the study overall: An earlier analysis of 587 of the donors reported under 300 Gb of sequence data and 95 million to 140 million unique TCR beta sequences obtained from about 170 million T cells. An early release that covered fewer than 800 HLA-typed donors contained 250 to 350 gigabases of sequencing data and tens of millions of unique TCR sequences. Of the roughly 410 genotyped donors, approximately 81% were placed in the genetic ancestry cluster associated with self-reported Caucasian donors. The study aimed to test whether signatures of past pathogen exposure could be identified by cataloging public T cell receptors. The T cell repertoires of under 700 subjects were profiled by immunosequencing and related to cytomegalovirus serostatus. Along with the roughly 700-subject first cohort, a separate validation cohort of more than 90 different subjects was used. To predict cytomegalovirus infection status, the study brought together high-throughput TCR immunosequencing, statistical association of individual TCRs with disease status, and machine learning. To study patterns of TCR occurrence, a later analysis re-analyzed previously published TCR beta repertoires from 700 or so donors and added high-resolution HLA genotyping. In the later analysis, no new phenotypic data were used to find candidate immune exposures; instead, reliance was placed on TCR beta sequences and their occurrence across donors. An earlier analysis of some 500 of the donors used high-throughput TCR beta sequencing to judge whether each TCR beta V gene segment behaved as functional or pseudogenic. Donor age, sex, ethnicity and CMV serostatus were compiled alongside the repertoire data. Genome-wide SNP genotypes for about 60% of the roughly 670 donors were used in a later genetic analysis, which treated that subset as a discovery cohort. All discovery cohort repertoires had been generated on a single sequencing platform. Class I and class II HLA loci were covered by the typing at four-digit resolution. The number of typed donors differed by locus: roughly 629-630 for A, B, C, DRB1 and DQB1; approximately 520 for DQA1; 606 for DPA1; and 400 to 480 for DPB1. Five DR-DQ haplotypes were handled as single units for association and clustering, since linkage in the cohort was strong. Among 300 to 500 genotyped donors of the cohort, an average of approximately 240,000 unique TCR beta nucleotide sequences was sequenced per donor, of which about 19% were non-productive.

To note about this clone: Its recognized antigen is unknown. Base qualities are missing; no much larger clone stands one base away.

From a lookup of the germline V gene, CDR1 and CDR2 are KGHSH and LQKENI. V and J lose 6 bases and 0 bases, and a span of 6 bases separates them. The CDR3 goes from the cysteine to the phenylalanine over 13 residues. Left in the record is the CDR3 DNA by itself, 39 bases read in frame from the first base. The cohort consisted of 650 to 700 healthy bone marrow donors. At the time of sampling, all cohort members were nominally healthy, though unrecorded immune exposures were likely present. The donor was CMV seropositive and belonged to the group of a few hundred seropositive cohort members. Each donor provided a peripheral blood sample, and peripheral blood mononuclear cells were used for TCR beta sequencing. The Qiagen DNeasy Blood Extraction Kit was used to extract genomic DNA from the blood cell samples. Study-level results and caveats: The authors suggested that the approach could potentially be generalized to other disease states and immunological phenotypes. The classifier was reported to diagnose cytomegalovirus status with high specificity and sensitivity in both the original and validation cohorts. A later analysis found that most CMV-associated TCR beta chains appeared HLA-restricted, with HLA associations seemingly driven largely by CMV exposure. The study gave a list of 150 to 200 TCR beta chains associated with cytomegalovirus. Because HLA typing was missing for some donors at each locus, association tests included only the typed subset. In a later genetic analysis, fewer N-insertions in productive TCRs were reported among donors in an Asian-associated ancestry cluster than the roughly 700-donor mean. In a later genetic analysis, a missense DCLRE1C variant was associated with V-gene and J-gene trimming of TCR beta chains, and the association was replicated in an independent cohort. Presence/absence analyses assumed roughly uniform sequencing depth across donors, an assumption that may not hold. Over 15 rarely observed V segments, including chromosome 9 orphons, were excluded from the earlier analysis of about 500 of the donors because counts were too low. In vitro tests confirmed that a few of the cytomegalovirus-associated TCR beta chains recognize cytomegalovirus antigens. An earlier analysis of 587 of the donors showed that most TCR beta V segments appeared in productive rearrangements either about 87% or about 30% of the time, which broadly matched IMGT annotations. When HLA alleles, especially DR and DQ, strongly co-occurred, TCR associations were difficult to assign to individual alleles. Compared with equally common non-associated chains, HLA-associated TCR beta chains in a later analysis were more clonally expanded and had lower generation probabilities. Several of the top co-occurrence clusters appeared to be linked to parvovirus B19, influenza, CMV and Epstein-Barr virus, according to a later analysis. Linkage disequilibrium might explain the correlated functional status among segregating V segments, but an unknown experimental factor could not be ruled out. A cluster of highly shared sequence variants was judged likely to represent a technical artifact of the sequencing pipeline. Specific HLA alleles were associated with over 15,000 TCR beta sequences at a false discovery rate of 0.05 in a later analysis. A further reported finding was that TCR beta sequences accurately predicted the HLA-A and HLA-B alleles for most subjects in the first cohort. The 87-base-pair reads could not distinguish some IMGT-functional V segments, including TRBV6-2 and TRBV6-3, so those segments were excluded. Only TCR beta chains were sequenced in this cohort, and the absence of alpha or paired-chain data limited detectable features. Most TCR sequences were observed very rarely across donors, whereas some public TCRs were present in many individuals. The only immune exposure information available for the cohort was CMV serostatus. A later analysis found that TCR association rates varied across HLA loci, with DRB1 alleles showing the most associated TCRs and HLA-C alleles the fewest.

Library method: the immunoSEQ multiplex PCR assay. A mixture of 60 forward primers for TCR Vbeta segments and 13 reverse primers for TCR Jbeta segments was used in the multiplex PCR. The CDR3 region of rearranged TCR beta genes was amplified from genomic DNA with a multiplex PCR assay. The amplified TCR beta libraries were sequenced on the Illumina HiSeq System as 87-base-pair reads. The study's own analysis went as follows. In a later analysis, 80 million or so unique TCR beta chains were counted across the roughly 610 repertoires, and roughly 9.9 million of these chains were shared by at least two donors. Raw reads were error-corrected and collapsed into unique sequences by a nearest-neighbor algorithm in which closely related sequences were merged to remove PCR and sequencing errors. CDR3 sequences were aligned to IMGT reference sequences to assign V, D and J gene segments. Each retained sequence needed at least a six-nucleotide match to both a V gene segment and a J gene segment. A rearrangement was called productive if the CDR3 had no stop codons and remained in frame with V and J, and every other rearrangement was called non-productive. CDR3 was defined by IMGT convention, running from the second conserved V-encoded cysteine to the conserved J-encoded phenylalanine. In an earlier analysis of 587 of the donors, sequences lacking an unambiguous match to a single V gene segment were excluded. An earlier analysis of 587 of the donors called V segments functional above 56.7% productive rearrangements and segregating when the between-donor standard deviation exceeded 5%. To diagnose cytomegalovirus status from the catalog of TCR beta chain sequences, a statistical classification framework was built. V and J gene assignment, in a later analysis, came from comparing TCR nucleotide sequences with IMGT/GENE-DB human TR gene sequences. Using the TCRdist pipeline, a later analysis assigned CDR3 sequences along with most-parsimonious VDJ recombination scenarios. A later analysis defined each TCR beta chain by its CDR3 amino acid sequence plus V-gene family, and excluded reads lacking a unique V-gene family. A later analysis removed several hundred highly shared, low-generation-probability nucleotide sequences to deal with suspected cross-contamination and a sequencing artifact. In a later analysis, a clonal expansion index for each public chain was calculated from normalized within-repertoire ranks of inferred template counts. In a later analysis, generation probabilities were computed with a VDJ recombination model fitted to out-of-frame rearrangements, and the resulting probabilities were checked against IGoR. Hypergeometric tests were used in a later analysis to score TCR-TCR, TCR-HLA and TCR-CMV co-occurrence, with a repertoire-size bias correction applied to the TCR pairs. False discovery rates were estimated in a later analysis by permuting HLA or CMV assignments 20 times. In a later analysis, co-occurring TCRs were grouped with DBSCAN, and TCRdist sequence similarity was added when clustering was performed within HLA-allele-positive subsets. For co-occurrence clustering, repertoires with fewer than 30,000 or more than 120,000 public chains were excluded, along with four or five repertoires with anomalous nucleotide sharing. TCRdb took over this immuneACCESS table, retaining in-frame rearrangements with V and J assigned. Such tables are incomplete; in checked studies, under half of the missing clones stem from an unresolved V gene, and the remainder is unexplained. V, J and clone size derive from that table, while D and trimming were established from the DNA sequence. A total of some 200,000 clones appear in this sample, around 80% of them only once. The ten largest clones capture less than 3.5% of the sample.

Sequencing was done on a sample of PBMCs. The sequence joins TRBV18 to TRBJ1-5, with the D gene too uncertain to name. The TCR comes from a woman aged 55 to 70 in good health and CMV-seropositive. CDR3 protein: CASSHGSNQPQHF. The DNA sequence follows: TGTGCCAGCTCCCACGGTAGCAATCAGCCCCAGCATTTT.